This entry lists 31 T cell receptor beta chains sequenced from one sample in a study of T cell responses to AZD1222 COVID-19 vaccine. Sequencing used immunoSEQ multiplex PCR; TCRdb keeps in-frame clones, though not all of them. This sample has 150,000 to 200,000 clones, with around 89% found just once. The sequenced sample was peripheral blood, obtained 28 days after the second AZD1222 dose. The receptors originated from an adult who received the AZD1222 COVID-19 vaccine.

The CDR3, as DNA: TGTGCCAGCAGCCAGGGACTAGGTGAAAAACTGTTTTTT. It codes for CASSQGLGEKLFF. The chain combines TRBV7-3 with TRBJ1-4; tentative D call: TRBD1 (5 bases). The ends were cut back, 5 bases at V and 7 bases at J, with 11 bases in the middle. The V gene's germline CDR1 is SGHTA and CDR2 FQGTGA. This CDR3 spans 13 amino acids. Filled out from reference TRBV7-3 and TRBJ1-4, the complete variable domain reads GAGVSQTPSNKVTEKGKYVELRCDPISGHTALYWYRQSLGQGPEFLIYFQGTGAADDSGLPNDRFFAVRPEGSVSTLKIQRTERGDSAVYLCASSQGLGEKLFFGSGTQLSVL.

The V gene is TRBV7-3, the J gene TRBJ2-3, with no clear D. The CDR3 loop spans 12 amino acids. Trimming took 5 bases from V and 10 from J, leaving 13 bases between them. Germline loops: CDR1 SGHTA, CDR2 FQGTGA. CDR3 coding DNA: TGTGCCAGCAGCCCCGATCGGGTAGCGCAGTATTTT. It yields the protein CASSPDRVAQYF.

The chain is built from TRBV7-2 and TRBJ2-2, with 10 bases lining up with TRBD1. The ends lost 5 bases at V and 4 bases at J; junction bases unmatched: 4. This CDR3 is built from 15 residues. Germline values: CDR1 SGHTA, CDR2 FQGNSA. CDR3 in amino acids: CASSPWTGGTGELFF. DNA of the CDR3: TGTGCCAGCAGCCCTTGGACAGGGGGCACCGGGGAGCTGTTTTTT.

The V and J genes are TRBV3-1 (or the pseudogene TRBV3-2) and TRBJ2-3, with 13 bases fitting TRBD2. V gave up 4 bases and J gave up 2 bases; unmatched junction bases: 9. Germline lookup yields CDR1 LGHDT and CDR2 YNNKEL (reference sequence). This CDR3 comprises 18 residues. The CDR3 is CASSLRPGLAGSTDTQYF. The CDR3 nucleotides are TGTGCCAGCAGCCTCCGCCCGGGACTAGCGGGGTCCACAGATACGCAGTATTTT.

This chain connects TRBV5-1 to TRBJ2-1, with 7 bases that match TRBD2. CDR3 length: 15 residues. Germline V gives CDR1 SGHRS, CDR2 YFSETQ. Trimming removed 1 base from V and 2 bases from J; junction bases left unmatched: 3. In DNA, the CDR3 is TGCGCCAGCAGCTTGAGCCTAGCGGCCTACAATGAGCAGTTCTTC. Translating it yields CASSLSLAAYNEQFF.

The chain carries TRBV28 and TRBJ2-2; tentative D call: TRBD1 (5 bases). The V end was cut by 7 bases, the J end by 0 bases, with 12 bases between. The CDR3 has 15 residues. The germline CDR1 and CDR2 sequences are MDHEN and SYDVKM. The CDR3 coding sequence is TGTGCCAGCACCCAGGGCTCTACGAACACCGGGGAGCTGTTTTTT. Its protein is CASTQGSTNTGELFF.

The chain has TRBV5-1 and TRBJ2-3; TRBD1 is a possible D gene (5 bases). The V end was cut by 2 bases, the J end by 6 bases, with 22 bases between. CDR1 and CDR2 (germline): SGHRS, YFSETQ. CDR3 length equals 17 residues. The CDR3 DNA reads TGCGCCAGCAGCTTTTCGGACACGCAAACCCCGCCCGATACGCAGTATTTT. It encodes CASSFSDTQTPPDTQYF.

V usage is TRBV7-3 and J usage is TRBJ2-1; TRBD2 aligns across 8 bases. Losses at the gene ends were 1 base for V and 7 bases for J; bases not matched to a gene: 6. Germline CDR1 is SGHTA and CDR2 is FQGTGA. The CDR3 is made up of 15 amino acids. The CDR3 nucleotides are TGTGCCAGCAGCTTAAAGCTAGCGGGCTTTAATGAGCAGTTCTTC. It is translated as CASSLKLAGFNEQFF.

The chain carries TRBV7-2 and TRBJ2-7; D possibly corresponds to TRBD1 (5 bases). The length of the CDR3 is 14 residues. Germline V gives CDR1 SGHTA, CDR2 FQGNSA. Trimming took off 3 bases at V and 5 bases at J, with 14 bases between the two ends. CDR3 protein: CASSFTGARDEQYF. Written as DNA, the CDR3 is TGTGCCAGCAGCTTCACCGGAGCCAGGGACGAGCAGTACTTC.

The V gene is TRBV19, the J gene TRBJ1-6; D is undetermined. The CDR3 covers 14 residues. Germline V gene lookup returns CDR1 LNHDA and CDR2 SQIVND (reference sequence). V was pared by 0 bases and J by 13 bases, with 13 bases between. CDR3 bases: TGTGCCAGTAGTATAGATGGACGTAGTAGGCCCCTCCACTTT. Translation gives CASSIDGRSRPLHF. Using reference TRBV19 and TRBJ1-6 for the parts outside the CDR3, the full variable domain is DGGITQSPKYLFRKEGQNVTLSCEQNLNHDAMYWYRQDPGQGLRLIYYSQIVNDFQKGDIAEGYSVSREKKESFPLTVTSAQKNPTAFYLCASSIDGRSRPLHFGNGTRLTVT.

V usage is TRBV18 and J usage is TRBJ1-4; the D gene is possibly TRBD1 (5 bases). The V end was cut by 3 bases, the J end by 5 bases, with 13 bases between. Germline V gene data show CDR1 as KGHSH and CDR2 as LQKENI. The CDR3 has 15 amino acids. CDR3: CASSPALGRNEKLFF. For the CDR3, the DNA is TGTGCCAGCTCACCGGCCTTGGGGCGGAATGAAAAACTGTTTTTT. The full variable domain, its missing parts supplied by reference TRBV18 and TRBJ1-4, is NAGVMQNPRHLVRRRGQEARLRCSPMKGHSHVYWYRQLPEEGLKFMVYLQKENIIDESGMPKERFSAEFPKEGPSILRIQQVVRGDSAAYFCASSPALGRNEKLFFGSGTQLSVL.

This chain connects TRBV7-2 to TRBJ1-2, with no clear D. Trimming removed 4 bases at V and 5 bases at J, with 17 bases between. The germline CDR1 and CDR2 sequences are SGHTA and FQGNSA. CDR3 length: 15 residues. In DNA, the CDR3 is TGTGCCAGCAGCTCCGTAGGGTTAAGCCTGTATGGCTACACCTTC. Amino acids: CASSSVGLSLYGYTF.

The chain carries TRBV7-9 and TRBJ1-3; D gene ambiguous. V was shortened by 3 bases and J by 1 base, with 4 bases between the two germline ends. Germline loops: CDR1 SEHNR, CDR2 FQNEAQ (reference sequence). The CDR3 is made up of 13 amino acids. The CDR3 loop reads CASSLGSGNTIYF. CDR3 bases: TGTGCCAGCAGCTTGGGGTCTGGAAACACCATATATTTT.

The sample holds one count of this clone. J is TRBJ1-1 and V is TRBV7-2; TRBD1 agrees at 10 bases. This CDR3 region has 14 residues. The germline V gene has CDR1 SGHTA and CDR2 FQGNSA. J lost 4 bases, V lost 4 bases, and 3 bases had no gene match. The CDR3 bases are TGTGCCAGCAGCTCCCGGACAGGGGGCACTGAAGCTTTCTTT. As protein: CASSSRTGGTEAFF.

CDR3: CASSERGGIRNQPQHF. CDR3 sequence (DNA): TGTGCCAGCAGTGAAAGGGGGGGGATTCGCAATCAGCCCCAGCATTTT. The chain is built from TRBV6-1 and TRBJ1-5; a possible D gene is TRBD1 (6 bases). V was shortened by 2 bases and J by 2 bases, with 13 bases between the two germline ends. This CDR3 spans 16 amino acids. Germline V lookup: CDR1 MNHNS, CDR2 SASEGT.

V usage is TRBV7-9 and J usage is TRBJ2-7; D is perhaps TRBD1 or TRBD2 (6 bases each). V was pared by 3 bases and J by 2 bases, with 14 bases between. The CDR3 totals 15 residues. Germline V gene data show CDR1 as SEHNR and CDR2 as FQNEAQ (reference sequence). This chain's CDR3 is CASSFQQGGTYEQYF. In DNA, the CDR3 is TGTGCCAGCAGCTTCCAACAGGGCGGGACCTACGAGCAGTACTTC.

This chain links TRBV28 with TRBJ1-1, with D possibly matching TRBD1 (6 bases). The CDR3 is made up of 15 amino acids. Trimming left V 6 bases short and J 4 bases short, with 18 bases between. CDR1 MDHEN and CDR2 SYDVKM come from the germline V gene. CDR3 bases: TGTGCCAGCAGCCCTCCCCCCGGGGGCGGCACTGAAGCTTTCTTT. Protein sequence: CASSPPPGGGTEAFF.

The rearrangement joins TRBV4-1 to TRBJ2-2; possibly TRBD1 for D (6 bases). In germline, CDR1 is MGHRA, CDR2 YSYEKL. The length of the CDR3 is 16 residues. Deletions cut 4 bases from V and 7 bases from J, with 19 bases between. In nucleotides, the CDR3 is TGCGCCAGCAGCCGTAACTCAGGGGCCCAACGCGGGGAGCTGTTTTTT. Translated, it gives CASSRNSGAQRGELFF.

This rearrangement joins TRBV7-9 to TRBJ1-4; 9 bases line up with TRBD1. The CDR3 is made up of 16 amino acids. With V trimmed by 6 bases and J by 8 bases, 13 bases remained unmatched. Germline V gene lookup returns CDR1 SEHNR and CDR2 FQNEAQ (reference sequence). The CDR3 loop reads CASSQGLGQGNEKLFF. In DNA, the CDR3 is TGTGCCAGCAGTCAAGGGTTGGGACAGGGAAACGAAAAACTGTTTTTT.

The chain is built from TRBV7-9 and TRBJ2-3; TRBD1 aligns across 7 bases. The length of the CDR3 is 15 residues. V shed 5 bases and J 0 bases; nucleotides not matched to a gene: 5. Germline CDR1 is SEHNR and CDR2 is FQNEAQ (reference sequence). CDR3 nucleotides: TGTGCCAGCAGCGCCGGACAGGCTAGCACAGATACGCAGTATTTT. This translates into CASSAGQASTDTQYF.

This chain links TRBV5-1 with TRBJ2-4; 11 bases line up with TRBD2. The CDR3 contains 14 residues. Trimming took 0 bases from V and 10 from J; bases not matched to a gene: 3. Per the germline V gene, CDR1 is SGHRS and CDR2 is YFSETQ. The CDR3 DNA follows: TGCGCCAGCAGCTTGGAACTAGCGGGGGATATTCAGTACTTC. It is translated as CASSLELAGDIQYF.

The V and J genes are TRBV21-1 and TRBJ2-7. TRBV21-1 is flagged as a pseudogene. CDR3 length: 14 amino acids. This CDR3 reads CATPGARSSYEQYF. DNA for the CDR3: TGTGCCACCCCGGGGGCTAGAAGCTCCTACGAGCAGTACTTC.

The V and J genes are TRBV28 and TRBJ2-7; 9 nucleotides align to TRBD2. V was pared by 6 bases and J by 3 bases, with 6 bases of the junction left unmatched. Germline V gives CDR1 MDHEN, CDR2 SYDVKM. The CDR3 length is 14 residues. CDR3 residues: CASRPREGGYEQYF. DNA of the CDR3: TGTGCCAGCAGGCCGCGGGAGGGTGGCTACGAGCAGTACTTC.

The V gene is TRBV5-1, the J gene TRBJ2-7; possible D gene TRBD1, 5 bases. Germline V gene sequence: CDR1 SGHRS, CDR2 YFSETQ. The length of the CDR3 is 14 residues. Trimming cost V 6 bases and J 4 bases, with 17 bases left between them. In DNA form, the CDR3 reads TGCGCCAGCAACCAGGACATCAACAATTACGAGCAGTACTTC. Translation: CASNQDINNYEQYF.

This clone was picked up one time. The rearrangement links TRBV5-4 to TRBJ2-7; D not certain. V lost 4 bases and J 2 bases, leaving 16 bases between the germline ends. The CDR3 loop spans 15 amino acids. In germline, CDR1 is SGHNT, CDR2 YYREEE (reference sequence). CDR3 amino acids: CASSPTGEAAYEQYF. CDR3 bases: TGTGCCAGCAGCCCCACTGGAGAGGCTGCCTACGAGCAGTACTTC.

V and J are TRBV5-4 and TRBJ2-2; D is perhaps TRBD2 (5 bases). Trimming cost V 0 bases and J 4 bases, with 13 bases left between them. Germline V lookup: CDR1 SGHNT, CDR2 YYREEE (reference sequence). The CDR3 runs 16 residues. This chain's CDR3 is CASSLGGKSGTGELFF. CDR3 DNA sequence: TGTGCCAGCAGCTTGGGTGGGAAGAGCGGCACCGGGGAGCTGTTTTTT.

The gene calls are TRBV30 and TRBJ2-7, with D possibly matching TRBD2 (6 bases). The length of the CDR3 is 14 residues. Looked up from germline, CDR1 is GTSNPN and CDR2 is SVGIG (reference sequence). V was trimmed by 2 bases and J by 0 bases, leaving 11 bases between them. CDR3 in amino acids: CAWSLGLASYEQYF. For the CDR3, the DNA is TGTGCCTGGAGTCTGGGACTGGCCTCCTACGAGCAGTACTTC.

This chain links TRBV28 with TRBJ1-1; TRBD1 might be the D (6 bases). Trimming took 6 bases from V and 1 from J, leaving 12 bases between them. The CDR3 is made up of 14 amino acids. Germline CDR1 and CDR2: MDHEN and SYDVKM. CDR3: CASRTGQRNTEAFF. In DNA form, the CDR3 reads TGTGCCAGCAGGACCGGACAGAGGAACACTGAAGCTTTCTTT.

The V and J genes are TRBV6-5 and TRBJ2-7; D is undetermined. V lost 5 bases and J 2 bases, leaving 4 bases between the germline ends. Per germline, CDR1 MNHEY and CDR2 SVGAGI. CDR3 size: 11 residues. CDR3 loop: CASSTPYEQYF. CDR3 DNA: TGTGCCAGCAGTACCCCCTACGAGCAGTACTTC.

The chain uses TRBV27 and TRBJ1-3; D not resolved. Germline CDR1 reads MNHEY; CDR2 reads SMNVEV (reference sequence). V lost 0 bases, J lost 0 bases, and 9 bases lay in between. The CDR3 spans 16 residues. Written as DNA, the CDR3 is TGTGCCAGCAGTTTATCGGGCGGCTACTCTGGAAACACCATATATTTT. As protein: CASSLSGGYSGNTIYF.

The rearrangement uses TRBV7-2 and TRBJ2-1, with D unclear. Germline V gives CDR1 SGHTA, CDR2 FQGNSA. The V end lost 3 bases, the J end lost 6 bases, and 3 bases lay between the germline ends. The CDR3 length is 11 residues. This CDR3 is CASSFINEQFF. CDR3 nucleotide sequence: TGTGCCAGCAGCTTTATCAATGAGCAGTTCTTC.